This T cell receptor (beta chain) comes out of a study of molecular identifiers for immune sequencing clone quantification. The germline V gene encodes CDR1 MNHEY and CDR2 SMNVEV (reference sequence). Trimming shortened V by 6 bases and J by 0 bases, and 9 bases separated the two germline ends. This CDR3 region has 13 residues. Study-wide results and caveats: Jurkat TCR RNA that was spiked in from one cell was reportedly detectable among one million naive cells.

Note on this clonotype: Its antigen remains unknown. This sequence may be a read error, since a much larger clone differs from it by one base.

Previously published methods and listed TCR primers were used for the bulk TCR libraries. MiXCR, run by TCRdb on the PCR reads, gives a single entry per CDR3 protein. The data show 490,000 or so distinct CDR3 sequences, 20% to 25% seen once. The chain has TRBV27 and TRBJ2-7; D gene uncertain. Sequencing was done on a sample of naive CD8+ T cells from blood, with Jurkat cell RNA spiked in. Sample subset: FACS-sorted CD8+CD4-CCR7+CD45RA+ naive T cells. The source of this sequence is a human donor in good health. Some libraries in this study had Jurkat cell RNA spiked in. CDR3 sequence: CASSPIDSYEQYF. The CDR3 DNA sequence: TGTGCCAGCAGCCCAATAGACTCCTACGAGCAGTACTTC.